This T cell receptor (beta chain) was recorded in a study of PD-L1 blockade in urothelial cancer. Looking at the study overall: Male sex and bladder-origin urothelial cancer characterized about 85% of the 29 patients. Of prior chemotherapy regimens, patients had received between 0 and 3. T cells numbered a median of approximately 150,000 in the blood samples.

V lost 5 bases, J lost 0 bases, and 10 bases stayed unmatched. The CDR3 is 17 amino acids. Looked up from germline, CDR1 is SGHTA and CDR2 is FQGNSA. This clone was observed a handful of times. Antigen: not known. General study results and limits: Prediction of better survival came from below-median pretreatment blood TCR clonality.

Sample time point: peripheral blood 6 weeks after treatment start. Produced via immunoSEQ multiplex PCR; TCRdb's table is partial and in-frame only. The sample contains some 110,000 clones, 85% to 95% of which appear only once. The TCR was taken from a man aged 60 to 69 with urothelial cancer. The chain uses TRBV7-2 and TRBJ2-4, with 7 bases fitting TRBD2. Material: PBMCs, obtained around atezolizumab (anti-PD-L1) treatment. In DNA form, the CDR3 reads TGTGCCAGCAGCCCAAGTGTGAGGGAGGGAGCCAAAAACATTCAGTACTTC. Its translation is CASSPSVREGAKNIQYF.